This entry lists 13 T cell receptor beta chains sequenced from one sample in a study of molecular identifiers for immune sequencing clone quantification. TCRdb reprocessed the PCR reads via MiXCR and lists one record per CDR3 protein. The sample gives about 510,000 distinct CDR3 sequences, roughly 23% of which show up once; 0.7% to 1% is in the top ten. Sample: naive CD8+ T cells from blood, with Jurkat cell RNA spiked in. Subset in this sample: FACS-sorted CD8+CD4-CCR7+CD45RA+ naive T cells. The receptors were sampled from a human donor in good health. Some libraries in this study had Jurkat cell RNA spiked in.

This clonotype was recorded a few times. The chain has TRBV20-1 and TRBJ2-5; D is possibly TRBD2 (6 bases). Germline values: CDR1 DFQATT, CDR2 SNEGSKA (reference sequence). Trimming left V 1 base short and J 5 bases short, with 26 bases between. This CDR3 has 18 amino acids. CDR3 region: CSARAGTEISGLPETQYF. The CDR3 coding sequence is TGCAGTGCTAGAGCCGGGACGGAGATCAGCGGGTTGCCTGAGACCCAGTACTTC.

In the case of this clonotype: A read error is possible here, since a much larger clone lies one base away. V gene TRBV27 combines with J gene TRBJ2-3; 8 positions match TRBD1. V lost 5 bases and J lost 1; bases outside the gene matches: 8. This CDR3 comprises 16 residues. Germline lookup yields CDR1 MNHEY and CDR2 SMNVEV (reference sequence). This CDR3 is CASSIPLGQGTDTQYF. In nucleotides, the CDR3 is TGTGCCAGCAGTATCCCTCTGGGACAGGGCACAGATACGCAGTATTTT.

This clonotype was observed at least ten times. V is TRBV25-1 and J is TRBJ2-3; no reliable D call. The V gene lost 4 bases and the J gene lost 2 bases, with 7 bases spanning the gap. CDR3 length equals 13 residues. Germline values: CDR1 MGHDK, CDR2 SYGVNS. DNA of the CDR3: TGTGCCAGCAGTGTACCCATCACAGATACGCAGTATTTT. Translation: CASSVPITDTQYF.

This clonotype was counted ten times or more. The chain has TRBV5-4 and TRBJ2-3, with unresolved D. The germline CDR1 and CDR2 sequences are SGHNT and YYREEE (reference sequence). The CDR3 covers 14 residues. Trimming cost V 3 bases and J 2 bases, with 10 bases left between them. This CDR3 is CASSSEISTDTQYF. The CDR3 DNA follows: TGTGCCAGCAGCTCGGAGATATCCACAGATACGCAGTATTTT.

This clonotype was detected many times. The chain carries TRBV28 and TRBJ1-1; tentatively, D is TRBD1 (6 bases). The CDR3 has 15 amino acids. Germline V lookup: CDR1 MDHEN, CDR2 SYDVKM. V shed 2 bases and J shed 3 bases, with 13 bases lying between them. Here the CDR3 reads CASSLQGQRDTEAFF. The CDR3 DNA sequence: TGTGCCAGCAGTTTACAGGGGCAAAGGGACACTGAAGCTTTCTTT.

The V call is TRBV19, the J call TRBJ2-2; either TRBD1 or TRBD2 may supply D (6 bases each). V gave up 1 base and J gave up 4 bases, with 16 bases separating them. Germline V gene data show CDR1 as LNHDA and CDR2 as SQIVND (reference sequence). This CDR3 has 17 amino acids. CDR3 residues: CASSIGTRGRSTGELFF. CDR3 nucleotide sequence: TGTGCCAGTAGTATAGGGACACGGGGGCGCAGCACCGGGGAGCTGTTTTTT.

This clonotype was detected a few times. The CDR3 DNA reads as TGTGCCAGCAGTCTGGGACTAGTAGGGGTAGATGAGCAGTTCTTC. Translated: CASSLGLVGVDEQFF. The V gene is TRBV27, the J gene TRBJ2-1; 8 bases map to TRBD2. Unmatched junction bases numbered 11, after V lost 5 bases and J lost 8 bases. The V gene's germline CDR1 is MNHEY and CDR2 SMNVEV (reference sequence). This CDR3 is 15 amino acids long.

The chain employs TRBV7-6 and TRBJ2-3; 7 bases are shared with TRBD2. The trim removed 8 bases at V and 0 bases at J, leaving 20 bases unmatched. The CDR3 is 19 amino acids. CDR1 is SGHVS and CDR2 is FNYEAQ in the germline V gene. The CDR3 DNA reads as TGTGCCAGCCGCCACGGGGGGTCAACCACCAAAAGTAGCACAGATACGCAGTATTTT. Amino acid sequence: CASRHGGSTTKSSTDTQYF. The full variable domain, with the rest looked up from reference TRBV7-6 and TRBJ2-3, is GAGVSQSPRYKVTKRGQDVALRCDPISGHVSLYWYRQALGQGPEFLTYFNYEAQQDKSGLPNDRFSAERPEGSISTLTIQRTEQRDSAMYRCASRHGGSTTKSSTDTQYFGPGTRLTVL.

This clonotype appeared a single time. Written as DNA, the CDR3 is TGTGCCAGTAATTTTGGGCATGGACGCAATCAGCCCCAGCATTTT. Translated, it gives CASNFGHGRNQPQHF. This sequence joins TRBV19 and TRBJ1-5; D call uncertain. The CDR3 totals 15 residues. Germline V gene data show CDR1 as LNHDA and CDR2 as SQIVND (reference sequence). The germline V and J ends were trimmed by 7 bases and 2 bases, with 15 bases remaining between them.

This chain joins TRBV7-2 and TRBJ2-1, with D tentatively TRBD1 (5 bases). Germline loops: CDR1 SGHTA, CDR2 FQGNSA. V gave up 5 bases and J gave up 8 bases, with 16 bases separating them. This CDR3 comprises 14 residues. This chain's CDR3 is CASSLPSQGYEQFF. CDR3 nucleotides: TGTGCCAGCAGCCTCCCCAGCCAGGGCTATGAGCAGTTCTTC.

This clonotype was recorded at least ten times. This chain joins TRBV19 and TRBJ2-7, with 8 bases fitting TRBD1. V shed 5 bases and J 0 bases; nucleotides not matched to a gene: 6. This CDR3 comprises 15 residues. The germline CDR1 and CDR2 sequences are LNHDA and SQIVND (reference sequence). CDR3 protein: CASSVNRGYSYEQYF. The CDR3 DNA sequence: TGTGCCAGTAGTGTGAACAGGGGGTACTCCTACGAGCAGTACTTC.

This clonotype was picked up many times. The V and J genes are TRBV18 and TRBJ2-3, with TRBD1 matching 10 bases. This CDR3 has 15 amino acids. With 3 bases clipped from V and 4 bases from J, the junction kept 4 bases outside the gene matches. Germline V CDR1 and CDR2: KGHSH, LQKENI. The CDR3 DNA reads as TGTGCCAGCTCACCCGCCGGGACAGGGGCAGATACGCAGTATTTT. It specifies CASSPAGTGADTQYF.

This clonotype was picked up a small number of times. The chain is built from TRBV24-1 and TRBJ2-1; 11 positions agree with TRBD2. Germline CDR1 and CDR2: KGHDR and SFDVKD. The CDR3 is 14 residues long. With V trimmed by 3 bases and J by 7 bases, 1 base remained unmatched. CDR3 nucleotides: TGTGCCACCAGTGATCCTAGCGGGGGGAATGAGCAGTTCTTC. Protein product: CATSDPSGGNEQFF.